The 15 T cell receptor beta chains below were found in one sample sequenced in a study of blood T cell repertoires in COVID-19. The assay was immunoSEQ multiplex PCR, and TCRdb's table has in-frame clones only and misses some. The sample holds about 180,000 clones; about 84% are singletons and the top ten take 15% to 20%. Sequencing was done on a sample of peripheral blood. The receptors were sampled from a person aged 65 to 85 with COVID-19, enrolled during active disease.

The V call is TRBV10-3, the J call TRBJ2-3; 9 bases fit TRBD2. Germline values: CDR1 ENHRY, CDR2 SYGVKD. The CDR3 is 20 amino acids. Trimming removed 4 bases from V and 0 bases from J; junction bases left unmatched: 17. CDR3 nucleotides: TGTGCCATCAGTGGAAGCGAGGAGGCGGGAGGGCCCCGGAGCACAGATACGCAGTATTTT. Its translation: CAISGSEEAGGPRSTDTQYF.

The chain carries TRBV7-9 and TRBJ2-7; no reliable D call. The CDR3 is made up of 13 amino acids. Germline V gives CDR1 SEHNR, CDR2 FQNEAQ (reference sequence). Deletions cut 5 bases from V and 4 bases from J, with 12 bases between. CDR3 sequence: CASSDWAGYEQYF. In DNA, the CDR3 is TGTGCCAGCAGCGATTGGGCCGGTTACGAGCAGTACTTC.

The rearrangement uses TRBV2 and TRBJ1-4; the match to TRBD1 covers 8 bases. There are 16 residues in the CDR3. Germline loops: CDR1 SNHLY, CDR2 FYNNEI. Germline trimming cut 6 bases from V and 7 bases from J; bases unmatched to any gene: 13. The CDR3 DNA reads TGTGCCAGCAGAACCCGGGACAGGTTGCGGAGTGAAAAACTGTTTTTT. Amino acids: CASRTRDRLRSEKLFF.

This sequence joins TRBV19 and TRBJ2-6; maybe TRBD1 (6 bases). Germline CDR1 reads LNHDA; CDR2 reads SQIVND (reference sequence). Deletions cut 7 bases from V and 2 bases from J, with 12 bases between. This CDR3 is built from 15 residues. CDR3 protein: CASMGDRTGANVLTF. CDR3 in DNA: TGTGCCAGTATGGGAGACAGGACTGGGGCCAACGTCCTGACTTTC.

This chain uses TRBV29-1 with TRBJ1-2; 9 positions agree with TRBD1. V lost 5 bases and J lost 7; bases outside the gene matches: 5. Germline assignment: CDR1 SQVTM and CDR2 ANQGSEA. The CDR3 covers 12 residues. CDR3 amino acids: CSVNRGLGGYTF. In DNA, the CDR3 is TGCAGCGTTAACAGGGGGCTTGGTGGCTACACCTTC.

The rearrangement uses TRBV5-1 and TRBJ2-1; 8 bases fit TRBD2. Per the germline V gene, CDR1 is SGHRS and CDR2 is YFSETQ. This CDR3 is built from 14 residues. Unmatched junction bases numbered 4, after V lost 0 bases and J lost 8 bases. CDR3 sequence (DNA): TGCGCCAGCAGCTTGGGACTAGCGTCTCATGAGCAGTTCTTC. Its translation is CASSLGLASHEQFF.

CDR3: CASSPMFEQYF. CDR3 nucleotide sequence: TGTGCCAGCAGCCCTATGTTCGAGCAGTACTTC. The rearrangement joins TRBV7-9 to TRBJ2-7; D gene ambiguous. Trimming removed 5 bases at V and 6 bases at J, with 8 bases between. The CDR3 totals 11 residues. The germline gives CDR1 SEHNR, CDR2 FQNEAQ (reference sequence).

The genes are TRBV27 and TRBJ2-7; D is possibly TRBD1 (5 bases). Trimming took 6 bases from V and 3 from J, leaving 21 bases between them. The CDR3 runs to 16 residues. Per the germline V gene, CDR1 is MNHEY and CDR2 is SMNVEV (reference sequence). The CDR3 sequence is CASRRTPNRLGYEQYF. The CDR3 DNA is TGTGCCAGCAGACGCACCCCGAACAGGCTCGGCTACGAGCAGTACTTC.

The chain links TRBV27 to TRBJ1-6; TRBD1 might be the D (5 bases). V gave up 1 base and J gave up 7 bases, with 14 bases separating them. The CDR3 extends over 16 amino acids. Germline CDR1 is MNHEY and CDR2 is SMNVEV (reference sequence). The CDR3 is CASSLYQGRLNSPLHF. The CDR3 region has the DNA TGTGCCAGCAGTTTATATCAGGGTCGGTTAAATTCACCCCTCCACTTT.

J is TRBJ1-6 and V is TRBV11-3; D remains unclear. The ends were cut back, 0 bases at V and 12 bases at J, with 9 bases in the middle. This CDR3 has 13 residues. In germline, CDR1 is SGHNT, CDR2 YENEEA. CDR3 bases: TGTGCCAGCAGCTTAGATCAATCGAGACCCCTCCACTTT. It specifies CASSLDQSRPLHF.

The chain is built from TRBV10-3 and TRBJ1-1, with a weak D call TRBD1 (6 bases). Deletions cut 2 bases from V and 9 bases from J, with 10 bases between. The germline V gene encodes CDR1 ENHRY and CDR2 SYGVKD. This CDR3 has 12 residues. CDR3 nucleotides: TGTGCCATCAGTGAGGACAGGTGGAAAGCTTTCTTT. Translated: CAISEDRWKAFF.

This chain connects TRBV6-5 to TRBJ1-2; tentatively, D is TRBD1 (6 bases). This CDR3 contains 14 residues. Trimming pared 5 bases from V and 8 bases from J, leaving 18 bases between. From germline, CDR1 is MNHEY and CDR2 SVGAGI. Written as DNA, the CDR3 is TGTGCCAGCAGTCCCTCGGGGGGGGCAGGAGGCTACACCTTC. Its translation: CASSPSGGAGGYTF.

This clone was picked up one time. This rearrangement joins TRBV6-4 to TRBJ2-3, with TRBD2 matching 10 bases. The CDR3 has 16 amino acids. The germline V gene encodes CDR1 MRHNA and CDR2 SNTAGT. The J segment lost 5 bases and the V segment lost 8 bases, leaving 13 bases of the junction unmatched. CDR3 in amino acids: CASSRAGTSDRDTQYF. CDR3 DNA sequence: TGTGCCAGCTCAAGGGCGGGGACTAGCGACAGAGATACGCAGTATTTT.

V gene TRBV4-3 combines with J gene TRBJ2-7; TRBD1 aligns across 8 bases. Germline values: CDR1 LGHNA, CDR2 YSLEER. This CDR3 spans 15 amino acids. The V segment lost 1 base and the J segment 3 bases; nucleotides outside the gene matches: 5. The CDR3 sequence: CASSQAATGDYEQYF. The CDR3 nucleotides read TGCGCCAGCAGCCAAGCCGCGACAGGGGACTACGAGCAGTACTTC.

This clone appeared once. This rearrangement joins TRBV28 to TRBJ1-2, with 7 bases lining up with TRBD1. With V trimmed by 6 bases and J by 4 bases, 5 bases remained unmatched. CDR3 length: 13 residues. Germline CDR1 is MDHEN and CDR2 is SYDVKM. CDR3 amino acids: CASRPGTAYGYTF. For the CDR3, the DNA is TGTGCCAGCAGACCCGGGACAGCCTATGGCTACACCTTC.